The 8 T cell receptor beta chains in this list originate from one sample, sequenced in a study of STAT5B mutations in CD4+ large granular lymphocyte leukemia. Produced via immunoSEQ multiplex PCR; TCRdb's table is partial and in-frame only. The sample has 40,000 to 55,000 clones, approximately 86% seen once. Sequenced: CD4+ T cells from blood buffy coats. All receptors come from a human donor in good health.

The gene calls are TRBV6-6 and TRBJ1-5, with TRBD1 matching 7 bases. CDR1 is MNHNY and CDR2 is SVGAGI in the germline V gene (reference sequence). V shed 6 bases, J shed 6 bases, and the junction held 8 bases outside the gene matches. The CDR3 has 14 amino acids. The CDR3 DNA follows: TGTGCCAGCAGCCGAACAGGGGAAGGTCAGCCCCAGCATTTT. This translates into CASSRTGEGQPQHF.

The V and J genes are TRBV5-4 and TRBJ2-1; TRBD2 agrees at 13 bases. The junction had 5 bases not matched to a gene; V was cut back by 4 bases and J by 4 bases. The CDR3 is made up of 16 amino acids. Looked up from germline, CDR1 is SGHNT and CDR2 is YYREEE (reference sequence). CDR3: CASSTGLAGVYNEQFF. The CDR3 coding sequence is TGTGCCAGCAGCACAGGACTAGCGGGAGTATACAATGAGCAGTTCTTC.

The J gene is TRBJ2-7, the V gene TRBV5-4; 11 bases align to TRBD1. After removal of 4 bases from V and 3 bases from J, the junction contained 9 bases not matched to a gene. From germline, CDR1 is SGHNT and CDR2 YYREEE (reference sequence). There are 16 residues in the CDR3. This CDR3 is CASSPAPGTGGYEQYF. The CDR3 region has the DNA TGTGCCAGCAGCCCCGCTCCAGGGACAGGGGGCTACGAGCAGTACTTC.

CDR3: CASSIVASGRGSDTQYF. The CDR3 DNA sequence: TGTGCCAGTAGTATAGTTGCCAGCGGGAGAGGTTCAGATACGCAGTATTTT. V usage is TRBV19 and J usage is TRBJ2-3; 8 nucleotides agree with TRBD2. Germline CDR1 and CDR2: LNHDA and SQIVND (reference sequence). The CDR3 covers 17 residues. The V segment lost 1 base and the J segment 4 bases; nucleotides outside the gene matches: 10.

The chain is built from TRBV6-5 and TRBJ2-5; the D gene is possibly TRBD1 (7 bases). Germline CDR1 is MNHEY and CDR2 is SVGAGI. V gave up 5 bases and J gave up 0 bases, with 13 bases separating them. The CDR3 runs 15 residues. This chain's CDR3 is CASSRTGGYQETQYF. The CDR3 DNA reads TGTGCCAGCAGTAGGACAGGAGGGTACCAAGAGACCCAGTACTTC.

J is TRBJ1-5 and V is TRBV28; D is uncertain. Germline loops: CDR1 MDHEN, CDR2 SYDVKM. V was clipped by 6 bases and J by 4 bases, with 7 bases between them. This CDR3 has 12 residues. Here the CDR3 reads CASRDPNQPQHF. The CDR3 DNA sequence: TGTGCCAGCAGGGACCCAAATCAGCCCCAGCATTTT.

This chain joins TRBV28 and TRBJ2-7; D possibly corresponds to TRBD2 (6 bases). Germline CDR1 and CDR2: MDHEN and SYDVKM. V was trimmed by 2 bases and J by 4 bases, leaving 15 bases between them. The CDR3 has 15 residues. The CDR3 protein is CASSLAWAGIYEQYF. CDR3 in DNA: TGTGCCAGCAGTTTAGCTTGGGCGGGAATATACGAGCAGTACTTC.

Only a few counts were recorded for this clone. This chain connects TRBV4-2 to TRBJ2-2; 7 bases are shared with TRBD1. V gave up 3 bases and J gave up 2 bases; unmatched junction bases: 6. The CDR3 has 16 amino acids. Looked up from germline, CDR1 is LGHNA and CDR2 is YNFKEQ. The CDR3 here is CASSQKGQINTGELFF. CDR3 sequence (DNA): TGTGCCAGCAGCCAGAAGGGACAGATCAACACCGGGGAGCTGTTTTTT.